This T cell receptor beta chain was captured in a study of blood T cells in healthy people across ages. For this clonotype: Because the CDR3 is missing its conserved closing phenylalanine or tryptophan, this is likely a read error.

Germline V gene lookup returns CDR1 SQVTM and CDR2 ANQGSEA. The CDR3 covers 12 residues. Trimming removed 3 bases at V and 3 bases at J, with 6 bases between. A second PCR of roughly 7 to 11 cycles used a sample-barcoded 5' primer and a J-beta primer mix. Via MiXCR, TCRdb re-called the 5' RACE reads, giving one row per CDR3 protein. The sample lists roughly 1,500,000 distinct CDR3 sequences; about 31% were seen once. The chain is built from TRBV29-1 and TRBJ2-1; D might be TRBD1 or TRBD2, each matching 5 bases. Sequenced: blood. This receptor was obtained from a woman between 25 and 40 years old in good health. The CDR3 nucleotides are TGCAGCGTTGAGGGGGTCTACAATGAGCAGTTCGTT. Protein: CSVEGVYNEQFV.